The 30 T cell receptor beta chains reported below all come from one sample, sequenced in a study of blood T cell repertoires in COVID-19. Profiling relied on immunoSEQ multiplex PCR, and the TCRdb table lists in-frame clones only, not all of them. The table shows 200,000 to 250,000 clones, with 86% occurring only once. What was sequenced was PBMCs or T cells enriched from blood (not recorded which). Source of these receptors: a woman between 45 and 60 years old in a cohort exposed to, infected with or recovered from COVID-19 (not recorded which).

The V call is TRBV10-1, the J call TRBJ2-7; maybe TRBD1 (5 bases). The ends were cut back, 3 bases at V and 2 bases at J, with 8 bases in the middle. This CDR3 is 13 amino acids long. Germline loops: CDR1 WNHNN, CDR2 SYGVQD (reference sequence). CDR3 region: CASSEGAPYEQYF. For the CDR3, the DNA is TGCGCCAGCAGTGAAGGGGCCCCCTACGAGCAGTACTTC.

The chain carries TRBV2 and TRBJ1-2; 7 bases are a match to TRBD1. CDR3 length: 15 amino acids. CDR1 is SNHLY, CDR2 FYNNEI, per germline. Unmatched junction bases numbered 8, after V lost 5 bases and J lost 2 bases. The CDR3 protein is CASSTPGQLNYGYTF. The DNA of the CDR3 is TGTGCCAGCAGTACTCCGGGACAGTTAAACTATGGCTACACCTTC. Using reference TRBV2 and TRBJ1-2 for the parts outside the CDR3, the full variable domain is EPEVTQTPSHQVTQMGQEVILRCVPISNHLYFYWYRQILGQKVEFLVSFYNNEISEKSEIFDDQFSVERPDGSNFTLKIRSTKLEDSAMYFCASSTPGQLNYGYTFGSGTRLTVV.

The chain couples TRBV28 to TRBJ1-5; D possibly corresponds to TRBD1 (5 bases). This CDR3 spans 15 amino acids. Between the trimmed V and J ends, which lost 7 bases and 0 bases, there was a span of 13 bases. Germline V lookup: CDR1 MDHEN, CDR2 SYDVKM. DNA of the CDR3: TGTGCCAGCACAACCCAGGGATATAGCAATCAGCCCCAGCATTTT. This encodes CASTTQGYSNQPQHF.

The CDR3 is CASSLGTGGHQETQYF. The CDR3 DNA reads TGTGCCAGCAGCTTGGGCACGGGAGGACACCAAGAGACCCAGTACTTC. The J gene is TRBJ2-5, the V gene TRBV5-4; TRBD2 aligns across 7 bases. V shed 0 bases, J shed 0 bases, and the junction held 5 bases outside the gene matches. Looked up from germline, CDR1 is SGHNT and CDR2 is YYREEE (reference sequence). This CDR3 is built from 16 residues.

V gene TRBV2 combines with J gene TRBJ1-5, with TRBD1 identical over 11 bases. Germline V gene data show CDR1 as SNHLY and CDR2 as FYNNEI. J gave up 2 bases and V 1 base, and 10 bases lay outside the gene matches. The length of the CDR3 is 19 residues. The CDR3 region has the DNA TGTGCCAGCAGTGAAGAGAGGGGATGGACAGGGGGCGGCAATCAGCCCCAGCATTTT. It encodes CASSEERGWTGGGNQPQHF.

The V gene is TRBV12-3 or TRBV12-4, the J gene TRBJ1-1; D call uncertain. The germline V and J ends were trimmed by 5 bases and 0 bases, with 7 bases remaining between them. This CDR3 region has 13 residues. The CDR3 here is CASSPQMNTEAFF. CDR3 nucleotides: TGTGCCAGCAGTCCCCAGATGAACACTGAAGCTTTCTTT.

This clone was seen a few times. The chain uses TRBV9 and TRBJ1-6; D gene uncertain. CDR3 length: 15 residues. Germline loops: CDR1 SGDLS, CDR2 YYNGEE. Trimming took off 4 bases at V and 7 bases at J, with 15 bases between the two ends. CDR3 in amino acids: CASSFEAGKNSPLHF. Here the CDR3 DNA reads TGTGCCAGCAGCTTTGAGGCGGGAAAAAATTCACCCCTCCACTTT.

This clone was seen only once. CDR3 region: CAIRRDTYTDTQYF. CDR3 bases: TGTGCCATCAGACGGGACACTTACACAGATACGCAGTATTTT. The chain links TRBV10-3 to TRBJ2-3, with a possible D match to TRBD1 (6 bases). This CDR3 is built from 14 residues. Trimming left V 6 bases short and J 2 bases short, with 12 bases between. From germline, CDR1 is ENHRY and CDR2 SYGVKD.

This rearrangement joins TRBV10-1 to TRBJ1-1, with a tentative D call TRBD1 (5 bases). The ends were cut back, 4 bases at V and 4 bases at J, with 19 bases in the middle. The CDR3 sequence is 16 residues long. Per germline, CDR1 WNHNN and CDR2 SYGVQD (reference sequence). The CDR3 DNA is TGCGCCAGCAGTGGGGGCCCCCCGGCGGTTTTCACTGAAGCTTTCTTT. Protein sequence: CASSGGPPAVFTEAFF.

The sample holds many counts of this clone. The rearrangement uses TRBV5-4 and TRBJ1-6; D remains ambiguous. The CDR3 contains 14 residues. V lost 9 bases, J lost 6 bases, and 16 bases lay in between. Germline CDR1 is SGHNT and CDR2 is YYREEE (reference sequence). The CDR3 DNA reads TGTGCCACCACTTCACAGAGCCGTAATTCACCCCTCCACTTT. The encoded protein is CATTSQSRNSPLHF.

The chain joins TRBV4-3 to TRBJ2-1; 10 nucleotides match TRBD2. The CDR3 totals 16 residues. The germline CDR1 and CDR2 sequences are LGHNA and YSLEER. V was clipped by 4 bases and J by 8 bases; unmatched bases: 11. CDR3 DNA sequence: TGCGCCAGCAGCCCCAGGTTGGGACTAGCGAGCCATGAGCAGTTCTTC. It specifies CASSPRLGLASHEQFF.

The V and J genes are TRBV2 and TRBJ2-3, with D perhaps matching TRBD2 (6 bases). The CDR3 loop spans 15 amino acids. CDR1 and CDR2 (germline): SNHLY, FYNNEI. The V and J ends lost 8 bases and 4 bases respectively, with 19 bases between them. The CDR3 loop is CASSSSGTPSDTQYF. The CDR3 bases are TGTGCCAGCTCTTCCTCCGGGACTCCCTCAGATACGCAGTATTTT. The full variable domain, completed using reference TRBV2 and TRBJ2-3, is EPEVTQTPSHQVTQMGQEVILRCVPISNHLYFYWYRQILGQKVEFLVSFYNNEISEKSEIFDDQFSVERPDGSNFTLKIRSTKLEDSAMYFCASSSSGTPSDTQYFGPGTRLTVL.

The CDR3 region is CASRTGTSGANEQFF. CDR3 bases: TGTGCCAGCAGGACCGGGACTAGCGGGGCCAATGAGCAGTTCTTC. The V call is TRBV6-5, the J call TRBJ2-1, with 13 bases matching TRBD2. Per germline, CDR1 MNHEY and CDR2 SVGAGI. The CDR3 runs 15 residues. V was pared by 6 bases and J by 6 bases, with 5 bases of the junction left unmatched.

CDR3 nucleotides: TGTGCCAGCAGCCCCGGACAGGGAACGAACACCGGGGAGCTGTTTTTT. Protein product: CASSPGQGTNTGELFF. V gene TRBV13 combines with J gene TRBJ2-2, with 8 bases fitting TRBD1. Germline assignment: CDR1 PRHDT and CDR2 FYEKMQ (reference sequence). The CDR3 runs 16 residues. J lost 0 bases, V lost 5 bases, and 5 bases had no gene match. The full variable domain, completed using reference TRBV13 and TRBJ2-2, is AAGVIQSPRHLIKEKRETATLKCYPIPRHDTVYWYQQGPGQDPQFLISFYEKMQSDKGSIPDRFSAQQFSDYHSELNMSSLELGDSALYFCASSPGQGTNTGELFFGEGSRLTVL.

The chain uses TRBV5-6 and TRBJ1-2; 7 positions match TRBD1. V lost 0 bases to trimming and J lost 0 bases; unmatched junction nucleotides: 8. The CDR3 length is 17 residues. Germline values: CDR1 SGHDT, CDR2 YYEEEE. The CDR3 DNA is TGTGCCAGCAGCTTGGACACAGGGGTACTCACTAACTATGGCTACACCTTC. It translates to CASSLDTGVLTNYGYTF.

This chain uses TRBV9 with TRBJ2-1; D is possibly TRBD1 (6 bases). The length of the CDR3 is 14 residues. The V gene's germline CDR1 is SGDLS and CDR2 YYNGEE. V gave up 4 bases and J gave up 1 base, with 9 bases separating them. The CDR3 DNA follows: TGTGCCAGCAGCCAACAGGGATCCTACAATGAGCAGTTCTTC. This gives the protein CASSQQGSYNEQFF.

V usage is TRBV18 and J usage is TRBJ2-2; 11 nucleotides match TRBD2. Germline-derived CDR1 and CDR2 are KGHSH and LQKENI. The CDR3 contains 17 residues. V trimming: 3 bases; J trimming: 0 bases; junction bases outside the gene matches: 3. The CDR3, as DNA: TGTGCCAGCTCACCTACTAGCGGGGGCTCGAACACCGGGGAGCTGTTTTTT. This gives the protein CASSPTSGGSNTGELFF.

The chain couples TRBV29-1 to TRBJ1-2; TRBD1 matches 8 bases. Trimming removed 6 bases from V and 7 bases from J; junction bases left unmatched: 10. CDR3 length: 13 residues. CDR1 and CDR2 from the germline V gene are SQVTM and ANQGSEA. For the CDR3, the DNA is TGCAGCGTCCAAACGACAGGGGTGGCTGGCTACACCTTC. Translated, it gives CSVQTTGVAGYTF.

The rearrangement uses TRBV7-2 and TRBJ2-1; 7 bases align to TRBD2. Trimming took 5 bases from V and 4 from J; bases not matched to a gene: 8. The CDR3 spans 15 residues. Germline V gene lookup returns CDR1 SGHTA and CDR2 FQGNSA. The CDR3 bases are TGTGCCAGCAGCACCGGGGGGACGGTGTACAATGAGCAGTTCTTC. Its protein product is CASSTGGTVYNEQFF.

The genes are TRBV18 and TRBJ1-4; TRBD1 matches 8 bases. V lost 3 bases, J lost 9 bases, and 6 bases stayed unmatched. Germline assignment: CDR1 KGHSH and CDR2 LQKENI. This CDR3 comprises 14 residues. The CDR3 protein is CASSPADRDQKLFF. The CDR3 nucleotides are TGTGCCAGCTCACCGGCGGACAGGGATCAAAAACTGTTTTTT.

The V gene is TRBV6-5, the J gene TRBJ1-5; 8 bases map to TRBD1. The CDR3 covers 15 residues. In germline, CDR1 is MNHEY, CDR2 SVGAGI. V dropped 6 bases and J dropped 2; count of bases not matched to a gene: 6. The CDR3 DNA reads TGTGCCAGCAGGGTTACGACAGGGGGCAATCAGCCCCAGCATTTT. Protein product: CASRVTTGGNQPQHF.

The chain combines TRBV5-1 with TRBJ2-7; maybe TRBD1 (6 bases). V lost 0 bases and J 0 bases, leaving 7 bases between the germline ends. CDR3 length: 14 residues. CDR1 is SGHRS and CDR2 is YFSETQ in the germline V gene. CDR3 loop: CASSLDRASYEQYF. CDR3 nucleotide sequence: TGCGCCAGCAGCTTGGACAGGGCCTCCTACGAGCAGTACTTC.

The chain carries TRBV4-2 and TRBJ1-1; no clear D gene. Germline lookup yields CDR1 LGHNA and CDR2 YNFKEQ. This CDR3 region has 14 residues. V shed 2 bases and J shed 5 bases, with 12 bases lying between them. CDR3: CASSQQTLGTEAFF. In nucleotides, the CDR3 is TGTGCCAGCAGCCAACAAACCCTCGGGACTGAAGCTTTCTTT.

The CDR3 sequence is CASSELRGATGELFF. The CDR3 region has the DNA TGTGCCAGCAGTGAACTGCGGGGGGCCACCGGGGAGCTGTTTTTT. The chain employs TRBV2 and TRBJ2-2; 8 nucleotides agree with TRBD2. The V gene end was trimmed by 2 bases and the J gene end by 4 bases; junction bases not matched to a gene: 3. Germline CDR1 SNHLY, CDR2 FYNNEI. CDR3 size: 15 residues.

V and J are TRBV5-1 and TRBJ1-2; 9 nucleotides align to TRBD1. CDR3 size: 15 residues. The ends lost 2 bases at V and 2 bases at J; junction bases unmatched: 4. Germline CDR1 reads SGHRS; CDR2 reads YFSETQ. In DNA form, the CDR3 reads TGCGCCAGCAGCTTCCGGACAGGGGAAAACTATGGCTACACCTTC. Amino acid sequence: CASSFRTGENYGYTF.

V usage is TRBV9 and J usage is TRBJ2-7; D might be TRBD1 (5 bases). Germline CDR1 is SGDLS and CDR2 is YYNGEE. V shed 0 bases and J shed 7 bases, with 14 bases lying between them. CDR3 length: 14 amino acids. The CDR3 here is CASSVGGWAEEQYF. The CDR3 nucleotides read TGTGCCAGCAGCGTAGGGGGCTGGGCTGAGGAGCAGTACTTC.

This chain connects TRBV2 to TRBJ1-5; 10 nucleotides match TRBD1. Looked up from germline, CDR1 is SNHLY and CDR2 is FYNNEI. With 4 bases clipped from V and 5 bases from J, the junction kept 2 bases outside the gene matches. The CDR3 runs 14 residues. CDR3 nucleotides: TGTGCCAGCAGTGGGACAGGGGGGGATCAGCCCCAGCATTTT. Protein sequence: CASSGTGGDQPQHF.

This chain uses TRBV7-9 with TRBJ1-1; 11 nucleotides match TRBD1. J gave up 0 bases and V 8 bases, and 8 bases lay outside the gene matches. Germline V gene data show CDR1 as SEHNR and CDR2 as FQNEAQ (reference sequence). This CDR3 has 16 amino acids. The CDR3 loop is CASGAGDRGLNTEAFF. The CDR3 coding sequence is TGTGCCAGCGGTGCAGGGGACAGGGGGTTGAACACTGAAGCTTTCTTT. The full variable domain, completed using reference TRBV7-9 and TRBJ1-1, is DTGVSQNPRHKITKRGQNVTFRCDPISEHNRLYWYRQTLGQGPEFLTYFQNEAQLEKSRLLSDRFSAERPKGSFSTLEIQRTEQGDSAMYLCASGAGDRGLNTEAFFGQGTRLTVV.

This clone has a handful of counts. This chain links TRBV5-1 with TRBJ1-2; D is perhaps TRBD1 (5 bases). V was pared by 5 bases and J by 8 bases, with 13 bases between. The CDR3 has 12 residues. Per germline, CDR1 SGHRS and CDR2 YFSETQ. CDR3 loop: CASRLRGGGYTF. The CDR3 coding sequence is TGCGCCAGCAGACTGAGGGGAGGAGGCTACACCTTC.

The chain employs TRBV28 and TRBJ1-1, with 7 nucleotides matching TRBD1. Germline CDR1 reads MDHEN; CDR2 reads SYDVKM. This CDR3 contains 16 residues. V lost 4 bases and J lost 4; bases outside the gene matches: 12. The CDR3 protein is CASSSPRTGTITEAFF. In nucleotides, the CDR3 is TGTGCCAGCAGTTCTCCACGGACAGGAACAATCACTGAAGCTTTCTTT.